The T cell receptor beta chain described here comes from a study of blood T cell repertoires in COVID-19 (dated by TCRdb to between 2020 and 2021). Regarding the complete study: Samples covering the acute and convalescent phases of COVID-19 were provided by collaborators in the United States, Italy and Spain. The prospective study material was composed of cDNA or gDNA derived from T cells, B-cell-depleted T cells, or PBMCs. Subjects who had been exposed to COVID-19, were actively infected with it, or had recovered from it provided the deeply sampled blood TCRbeta repertoires that made up the dataset. A freely available public database, intended as a resource for researchers studying the immune response to SARS-CoV-2, is where the repertoires were released. The samples were drawn from two sources: the first 160 participants of the ongoing ImmuneRACE study, and fewer than 1,500 subjects contributed by 6 global collaborators. The sample metadata nearly always contained a de-identified subject ID, COVID-19 status, age in years and sex. Where available, HLA class I and class II types were obtained from metadata supplied by the sample provider rather than from assay-based typing. Broad study findings and their caveats: Clinical and demographic metadata were provided uncurated, with the amount varying by source and participant.

The germline V gene provides CDR1 SGDLS and CDR2 YYNGEE. V and J lose 4 bases and 3 bases, and a span of 13 bases separates them. The CDR3 sequence holds 14 residues, the cysteine and phenylalanine included. Left in the record is the CDR3 DNA by itself, 42 bases read in frame from the first base. Collaborating institutions collected whole blood in K2EDTA tubes following their own protocols. For TCRbeta analysis, collaborator samples were shipped as frozen whole blood, as isolated PBMCs, or as DNA extracted from either sample type. TCRbeta CDR3 regions were amplified from genomic DNA by means of the immunoSEQ Assay, a bias-controlled multiplex PCR. Per the original workflow: The number of nucleated cells in each sample was estimated by amplification of reference gene primers within the assay. To quantify the absolute abundance of each unique TCRbeta CDR3 rearrangement, sequence reads were collapsed and filtered. For each sample, productive Simpson clonality was calculated as the square root of Simpson's diversity index over productive rearrangements. The source is immuneACCESS, and TCRdb retained only in-frame sequences with V and J called. Part of the clones is not carried over; for the studies checked, unresolved V genes explain less than half of this, and the remainder is unexplained. V and J calls and clone size come straight from that table; D and trimming were deduced from the DNA. This sample holds tens of thousands of clones; roughly 87% were observed only once. The leading ten clones occupy around 3% of the sample.

With regard to this clone: Its antigen is currently not known. The record has no base qualities; no much larger clone is one base away.

The chain is made from TRBV9 and TRBJ1-2; TRBD1 is perhaps the D gene, given 5 matching bases. Source material: peripheral blood. This TCR came from a woman aged 45-60 years with active or convalescent COVID-19. The nucleotide sequence is TGTGCCAGCAGCCCGGGGGACTATGACTATGGCTACACCTTC. Its amino acids are CASSPGDYDYGYTF.